Below, one T cell receptor beta chain is given with its context. This clone's antigen is unknown. Within one base of it there is no much larger clone, and no base qualities were kept. The cysteine opens and the phenylalanine closes a CDR3 of 17 amino acids. Left in the record is the CDR3 DNA by itself, 51 bases read in frame from the first base. Taken from the germline V gene (reference sequence), the CDR1 and CDR2 loops are MNHEY and SMNVEV. Trimmed from V: 6 bases; trimmed from J: 4 bases; junction bases lacking a gene match: 18. The collaborating institutions used their own protocols to collect whole blood in K2EDTA tubes. For TCRbeta analysis, collaborators shipped samples in one of three forms: frozen whole blood, isolated PBMCs, or DNA extracted from either of those sample types. TCRbeta CDR3 regions were amplified from genomic DNA by means of the immunoSEQ Assay, a bias-controlled multiplex PCR. Per the source publication's procedure: Within the assay, amplification of reference gene primers was used to estimate how many nucleated cells each sample contained. Sequence reads were collapsed and filtered to measure the absolute abundance of every unique TCRbeta CDR3 rearrangement. For each sample, productive Simpson clonality was calculated as the square root of Simpson's diversity index over productive rearrangements. TCRdb's version of the immuneACCESS table is confined to in-frame rearrangements and falls short of the full clone set. An unresolved V gene accounts for under half of the shortfall where checked; the remainder is of unknown origin. V and J calls and clone size come straight from that table; D and trimming were deduced from the DNA. The sample table records about 76,000 clones; about four fifths of these occur just once. About a sixth of the sample rests with the top ten.

These data originate in a study of blood T cell repertoires in COVID-19 (TCRdb year 2020). About the full investigation: The collaborator samples originated in the United States, Italy and Spain and spanned the acute and convalescent phases of COVID-19. Deeply sampled blood TCRbeta repertoires from subjects exposed to, actively infected with, or recovered from COVID-19 were included in the dataset. The sample metadata nearly always contained a de-identified subject ID, COVID-19 status, age in years and sex. Samples came from the ongoing ImmuneRACE study (first 160 participants) plus 1,254 subjects from 6 global collaborators. The prospective study material was composed of cDNA or gDNA derived from T cells, B-cell-depleted T cells, or PBMCs. Where HLA class I and class II types were available, the types were taken from metadata supplied by the sample provider, not from assay-based typing. The repertoires were made available in a free public database intended to serve as a resource for research on the immune response to SARS-CoV-2.

The research as a whole found: Clinical and demographic metadata were provided uncurated, with the amount varying by source and participant.

Sequencing input: peripheral blood. The chain is made from TRBV27 and TRBJ2-7; TRBD2 fits 7 bases in the junction. The source is a human donor in a cohort sampled during active COVID-19. The base sequence is TGTGCCAGCAGCCCTAAGTACCCCGGGACTACCGGGTACGAGCAGTACTTC. This yields the protein CASSPKYPGTTGYEQYF.